This T cell receptor beta chain comes out of a study of blood T cell repertoires in COVID-19. This table comes from immunoSEQ multiplex PCR, and its TCRdb copy is limited to in-frame clones, with some not included. The top ten clones hold under 15% of a sample with about 190,000 clones, over 75% of them seen once. The CDR3 has 15 amino acids. Per the germline V gene, CDR1 is KGHSH and CDR2 is LQKENI. The V segment lost 3 bases and the J segment 1 base; nucleotides outside the gene matches: 5. The source is a woman between 50 and 59 years old with acute or convalescent COVID-19. V usage is TRBV18 and J usage is TRBJ1-1; the match to TRBD1 covers 7 bases. Material: peripheral blood. CDR3 nucleotides: TGTGCCAGCTCACCGGAACAGGGGACGAACACTGAAGCTTTCTTT. It specifies CASSPEQGTNTEAFF.